The clone carrying this T cell receptor beta chain has just a few counts. Only in-frame clones appear in the TCRdb table, and some are missing; sequencing was by immunoSEQ multiplex PCR. Of more than 1,500 clones in the sample, around 25% were seen once. Between the trimmed V and J ends, which lost 1 base and 2 bases, there was a span of 7 bases. CDR3 length equals 14 residues. From germline, CDR1 is MNHNS and CDR2 SASEGT. Stated treatment: randomized to nivolumab then ipilimumab (arm A) or the reverse (arm B). Patients had received no earlier DNA-damaging chemotherapy. This entry is derived from a study of sequential checkpoint blockade in melanoma. Study at large: DNA from 91 pretreatment tumor samples underwent TCRβ immunosequencing. Roughly 20 patients had matched tumor biopsies before treatment and at week 13 after nivolumab or ipilimumab alone.

Sequenced here: tumor tissue (inferred from file names), sampled from a patient given nivolumab and ipilimumab in sequence. This sequence was found in a human donor with melanoma. This chain uses TRBV6-1 with TRBJ2-3; tentatively, D is TRBD1 (6 bases). Here the CDR3 reads CASSEGQATDTQYF. As DNA, the CDR3 is TGTGCCAGCAGTGAAGGACAGGCCACAGATACGCAGTATTTT.